This TCR beta chain was sequenced in a study of blood T cell repertoires in COVID-19 (dated by TCRdb to 2020 to 2022). With regard to the full study: The collaborator samples originated in the United States, Italy and Spain and spanned the acute and convalescent phases of COVID-19. The repertoires were released in a freely available public database meant as a resource for research on the immune response to SARS-CoV-2. The samples were drawn from two sources: the first 160 participants of the ongoing ImmuneRACE study, and 1,200 or so subjects contributed by 6 global collaborators. Subjects who had been exposed to COVID-19, were actively infected with it, or had recovered from it provided the deeply sampled blood TCRbeta repertoires that made up the dataset. The prospective study material was composed of cDNA or gDNA derived from T cells, B-cell-depleted T cells, or PBMCs. Where HLA class I and class II types were available, the types were taken from metadata supplied by the sample provider, not from assay-based typing. Sample metadata almost always included a de-identified subject ID, COVID-19 status, age in years and sex. Broad study findings and their caveats: The amount of clinical and demographic metadata varied by source and participant and was provided uncurated.

TCRbeta CDR3 regions were amplified from genomic DNA by means of the immunoSEQ Assay, a bias-controlled multiplex PCR. The original pipeline was this. The number of nucleated cells in each sample was estimated from the amplification of reference gene primers within the assay. To quantify the absolute abundance of each unique TCRbeta CDR3 rearrangement, sequence reads were collapsed and filtered. For each sample, productive Simpson clonality was calculated as the square root of Simpson's diversity index across productive rearrangements. In its TCRdb copy, this immuneACCESS table keeps in-frame sequences only and misses some clones. Where compared with another copy, unresolved V genes explain less than half of these, and the others have no known cause. D and trimming come from the DNA, and the V and J calls and clone size come from that table. The sample includes over 150,000 clones, with 85% to 90% observed a single time. The ten largest clones represent around 20% of the sample.

Taken from the germline V gene, the CDR1 and CDR2 loops are LGHNA and YSLEER. The CDR3 contains 14 residues, cysteine and phenylalanine counted. The kept DNA is CDR3 alone, 42 bases in frame from the first base. The junction shows trimming of 4 bases on V and 4 bases on J, and the gene matches do not reach 3 bases of it. Each collaborating institution followed its own protocols to collect whole blood in K2EDTA tubes. For TCRbeta analysis, collaborator samples were shipped as frozen whole blood, as isolated PBMCs, or as DNA extracted from either sample type. As regards this clone: Its antigen target is currently unknown. Per-base qualities were not stored, and no clone one base away is much larger.

The V and J segments used are TRBV4-3 and TRBJ1-3, with 8 central nucleotides matching TRBD1. The clonotype was recovered from a man aged 65-85 years with active or convalescent COVID-19. The sample was peripheral blood. The bases read TGCGCCAGCAGCCGAACAGGGGGAGGAAACACCATATATTTT. Its protein is CASSRTGGGNTIYF.